The clone carrying this T cell receptor (beta chain) was counted only a few times. TCRdb processed the RT-PCR reads anew with MiXCR; each CDR3 protein has one entry. This sample has about 680,000 distinct CDR3 sequences; approximately 15% occur once, and the top ten carry about 3.9%. The CDR3 is 15 residues long. V was clipped by 0 bases and J by 4 bases, with 13 bases between them. Germline assignment: CDR1 DFQATT and CDR2 SNEGSKA (reference sequence). Sequenced: memory CD4+ T cells from blood. V gene TRBV20-1 combines with J gene TRBJ1-3; tentatively, D is TRBD1 (6 bases). This clonotype originated in a female donor in good health, serving as a healthy control. CDR3 DNA: TGCAGTGCTAGAGATTCTACGGGGACAGGAAACACCATATATTTT. Its protein product is CSARDSTGTGNTIYF.